Reported below is one TCR beta chain. This sample was taken from a study of blood T cell repertoires in COVID-19. Study overall: Acute and convalescent COVID-19 specimens originated in the United States, Italy and Spain. Sample material is recorded as cDNA or gDNA derived from T cells, B-cell-depleted T cells, or PBMCs.

Germline V gene lookup returns CDR1 SEHNR and CDR2 FQNEAQ (reference sequence). The J segment lost 5 bases and the V segment lost 5 bases, leaving 12 bases of the junction unmatched. CDR3 size: 16 residues. How the authors handled the data: Amplification of reference gene primers was used by the study to estimate nucleated cell counts. Measured with immunoSEQ multiplex PCR; TCRdb has only the in-frame clones, and not every one. The DNA was the basis for D and trimming; V, J and clone size are from that table. The profile shows about 140,000 clones, about 86% of them singletons. The clonotype originates from a woman aged 60-70 years with acute or convalescent COVID-19. V and J are TRBV7-9 and TRBJ2-5, with 9 bases lining up with TRBD1. Sequenced sample: peripheral blood. The CDR3 sequence is CASSPRGQGYLETQYF. The CDR3 DNA follows: TGTGCCAGCAGCCCACGGGGACAGGGATATCTGGAGACCCAGTACTTC.